The 4 T cell receptor beta chains given below trace back to one sample, sequenced in a study of T cells in Graves' hyperthyroidism and ophthalmopathy. Amplified regions were TCR beta CDR3 sequences from RNA transcripts. TCR CDR3 underwent first-round RT-PCR with the HTBI primer set. TCRdb itself ran the multiplex PCR reads through MiXCR, one entry per CDR3 protein. Of fewer than 450,000 distinct CDR3 sequences listed, about 18% are singletons. The sample comprised blood. Source of these receptors: a young woman with Graves' hyperthyroidism that later progressed to Graves' ophthalmopathy.

This CDR3 is CSARGLPPGQGSHEQYF. In nucleotides, the CDR3 is TGCAGTGCTAGGGGGTTACCTCCGGGACAGGGGTCCCACGAGCAGTACTTC. This chain uses TRBV20-1 with TRBJ2-7; 10 bases are shared with TRBD1. Germline CDR1 and CDR2: DFQATT and SNEGSKA (reference sequence). With 3 bases clipped from V and 5 bases from J, the junction kept 16 bases outside the gene matches. This CDR3 has 17 amino acids.

In this sample, this clonotype turned up many times. The genes are TRBV6-1 and TRBJ1-2; 10 positions match TRBD1. The junction had 2 bases not matched to a gene; V was cut back by 6 bases and J by 7 bases. CDR3 length: 12 amino acids. Germline assignment: CDR1 MNHNS and CDR2 SASEGT. The CDR3 spells CASRDRGFGYTF. In nucleotides, the CDR3 is TGTGCCAGCAGGGACAGGGGGTTTGGCTACACCTTC.

At least ten counts were recorded for this clonotype. The J gene is TRBJ1-6, the V gene TRBV7-6; TRBD1 aligns across 9 bases. Unmatched junction bases numbered 9, after V lost 5 bases and J lost 10 bases. This CDR3 contains 15 residues. Germline lookup yields CDR1 SGHVS and CDR2 FNYEAQ. For the CDR3, the DNA is TGTGCCAGCAGCGCCGGGACAGGGTTCTCGTCACCCCTCCACTTT. Its translation: CASSAGTGFSSPLHF.

This clonotype has a handful of counts. A junction end diverges from the germline sequence, so it may reflect a read error. The chain recombines TRBV11-2 with TRBJ2-3; perhaps D is TRBD1 or TRBD2 (5 bases each). This CDR3 contains 15 residues. Germline V gene sequence: CDR1 SGHAT, CDR2 FQNNGV. CDR3 in amino acids: CSSGSGTQSTDTQYF. CDR3 DNA sequence: TGTTCCAGCGGATCCGGGACCCAGAGCACAGATACGCAGTATTTT.